This T cell receptor (beta chain) stems from a study of T-cell memory formation after mild COVID-19. Study context: There were largely donor-specific TCR clusters. Findings of the study overall: Chiefly within CM and EM were the contracting CD4+ clones; CD8+ ones were within EMRA.

Using constant-segment primers, 5'RACE produced TCR alpha and TCR beta cDNA libraries carrying sample barcodes and UMIs. Using its own MiXCR run on the 5' RACE reads, TCRdb lists one record per CDR3 protein. The sample carries 380,000 or so distinct CDR3 sequences, approximately 14% recorded once. Germline values: CDR1 SGDLS, CDR2 YYNGEE. V shed 2 bases and J 2 bases; nucleotides not matched to a gene: 1. This CDR3 has 15 amino acids. This clonotype came up many times. Its antigen is unidentified. The sequence derives from a man aged 18 to 29 who had mild COVID-19 (a few samples of this study predate the infection). Cell type and time point are not known. The chain uses TRBV9 and TRBJ1-5; 10 bases match TRBD1. Sample: PBMCs or a T cell subset sorted from them (not recorded which). CDR3 sequence (DNA): TGTGCCAGCAGCGTTGGGACAGGGGGCAATCAGCCCCAGCATTTT. Translated, it gives CASSVGTGGNQPQHF. Looking up the rest from reference TRBV9 and TRBJ1-5 gives the full variable domain: DSGVTQTPKHLITATGQRVTLRCSPRSGDLSVYWYQQSLDQGLQFLIQYYNGEERAKGNILERFSAQQFPDLHSELNLSSLELGDSALYFCASSVGTGGNQPQHFGDGTRLSIL.